Listed below are T cell receptor beta chains from one sample, sequenced in a study of blood T cell repertoires in COVID-19. Clones were sequenced by immunoSEQ multiplex PCR, and TCRdb holds only the in-frame ones, with some missing. Of 110,000 or so clones listed, 80% to 90% were seen once; the top ten hold 9% to 14%. Material: peripheral blood. These TCRs come from a human donor in a cohort sampled during active COVID-19. Each CDR3 is given with its conserved first and last residue. The D gene is left open where the match is weak. Clone size is not always given. Where it is, it says once, few, many or a class for expanded clones.

d_gene: TRBD2
j_gene: TRBJ2-3
abundance: NA
v_gene: TRBV10-3
CDR3aa: CAISPSGGQKLAPFTQYF
CDR3nt: TGTGCCATCAGCCCTAGCGGGGGGCAGAAACTAGCGCCTTTTACGCAGTATTTT

d_gene: TRBD1
j_gene: TRBJ1-6
abundance: NA
v_gene: TRBV2
CDR3aa: CASRIETGGEGNSPLHF
CDR3nt: TGTGCCAGCAGAATCGAGACAGGGGGCGAAGGTAATTCACCCCTCCACTTT

d_gene: TRBD2
j_gene: TRBJ2-5
abundance: few
v_gene: TRBV6-6
CDR3aa: CASTLSGGALETQYF
CDR3nt: TGTGCCAGCACCCTAAGCGGGGGGGCCCTAGAGACCCAGTACTTC

d_gene: TRBD2
j_gene: TRBJ2-1
abundance: once
v_gene: TRBV11-3
CDR3aa: CASSFGLAGENEQFF
CDR3nt: TGTGCCAGCAGCTTCGGACTAGCGGGGGAGAATGAGCAGTTCTTC

d_gene: NA
j_gene: TRBJ2-7
abundance: once
v_gene: TRBV27
CDR3aa: CASSLVYENQKQYF
CDR3nt: TGTGCCAGCAGTTTAGTATACGAGAATCAAAAGCAGTACTTC

d_gene: TRBD2
j_gene: TRBJ2-1
abundance: NA
v_gene: TRBV5-1
CDR3aa: CASSLDGLANNEQFF
CDR3nt: TGCGCCAGCAGCTTGGATGGACTAGCAAACAATGAGCAGTTCTTC

d_gene: TRBD1
j_gene: TRBJ2-7
abundance: NA
v_gene: TRBV12-3/TRBV12-4
CDR3aa: CASSPGQGYF
CDR3nt: TGTGCCAGCAGTCCCGGACAGGGGTACTTC

d_gene: TRBD2
j_gene: TRBJ2-5
abundance: NA
v_gene: TRBV2
CDR3aa: CASRGGETQYF
CDR3nt: TGTGCCAGCAGGGGAGGGGAGACCCAGTACTTC

d_gene: NA
j_gene: TRBJ2-7
abundance: NA
v_gene: TRBV7-9
CDR3aa: CASSSRYTAYEQYF
CDR3nt: TGTGCCAGCAGCTCCCGATACACCGCCTACGAGCAGTACTTC

d_gene: TRBD1
j_gene: TRBJ2-2
abundance: NA
v_gene: TRBV10-3
CDR3aa: CAIRPGQRTGELFF
CDR3nt: TGTGCCATCAGACCGGGACAGCGCACCGGGGAGCTGTTTTTT

d_gene: NA
j_gene: TRBJ1-4
abundance: NA
v_gene: TRBV11-2
CDR3aa: CASSLYGGSEKLFF
CDR3nt: TGTGCCAGCAGCTTATACGGGGGGAGCGAAAAACTGTTTTTT

d_gene: NA
j_gene: TRBJ1-3
abundance: NA
v_gene: TRBV5-8
CDR3aa: CASSWQRTENTIYF
CDR3nt: TGTGCCAGCAGCTGGCAGCGGACAGAAAACACCATATATTTT

d_gene: NA
j_gene: TRBJ1-1
abundance: NA
v_gene: TRBV6-5
CDR3aa: CASNIDTRREAFF
CDR3nt: TGTGCCAGCAACATAGACACACGCCGTGAAGCTTTCTTT

d_gene: NA
j_gene: TRBJ2-5
abundance: NA
v_gene: TRBV28
CDR3aa: CASSYGGWNQETQYF
CDR3nt: TGTGCCAGCAGTTATGGCGGGTGGAACCAAGAGACCCAGTACTTC

d_gene: TRBD1
j_gene: TRBJ2-3
abundance: NA
v_gene: TRBV2
CDR3aa: CASRAQGGTDTQYF
CDR3nt: TGTGCCAGCAGAGCGCAGGGGGGCACAGATACGCAGTATTTT

d_gene: TRBD1
j_gene: TRBJ2-3
abundance: NA
v_gene: TRBV15
CDR3aa: CATSRVDRDTDTQYF
CDR3nt: TGTGCCACCAGCAGAGTCGACAGGGACACAGATACGCAGTATTTT

d_gene: TRBD1
j_gene: TRBJ2-7
abundance: NA
v_gene: TRBV6-2/TRBV6-3
CDR3aa: CASSRTGSPAYEQYF
CDR3nt: TGTGCCAGCAGTCGGACAGGGAGCCCCGCTTACGAGCAGTACTTC

d_gene: NA
j_gene: TRBJ1-1
abundance: NA
v_gene: TRBV3-1/TRBV3-2
CDR3aa: CASSQDRGGDTEAFF
CDR3nt: TGTGCCAGCAGCCAAGATCGGGGAGGCGACACTGAAGCTTTCTTT

d_gene: NA
j_gene: TRBJ1-5
abundance: NA
v_gene: TRBV28
CDR3aa: CASKGVAGQPQHF
CDR3nt: TGTGCCAGCAAGGGGGTCGCGGGTCAGCCCCAGCATTTT

d_gene: TRBD1
j_gene: TRBJ2-7
abundance: NA
v_gene: TRBV18
CDR3aa: CASSPGTGNYEQYF
CDR3nt: TGTGCCAGCTCACCCGGGACAGGGAACTACGAGCAGTACTTC

d_gene: TRBD1
j_gene: TRBJ2-7
abundance: NA
v_gene: TRBV19
CDR3aa: CASRIQGAGEQYF
CDR3nt: TGTGCCAGTAGGATACAGGGGGCAGGCGAGCAGTACTTC

d_gene: NA
j_gene: TRBJ1-6
abundance: NA
v_gene: TRBV19
CDR3aa: CASSPGTRVYNSPLHF
CDR3nt: TGTGCCAGTAGCCCCGGGACTCGGGTATATAATTCACCCCTCCACTTT

d_gene: TRBD2
j_gene: TRBJ2-5
abundance: NA
v_gene: TRBV28
CDR3aa: CASSLGRGGMETQYF
CDR3nt: TGTGCCAGCAGTTTAGGGCGGGGGGGGATGGAGACCCAGTACTTC

d_gene: NA
j_gene: TRBJ2-3
abundance: few
v_gene: TRBV7-9
CDR3aa: CASSFRSPGHTDTQYF
CDR3nt: TGTGCCAGCAGCTTCCGGTCTCCAGGGCACACAGATACGCAGTATTTT

d_gene: TRBD1
j_gene: TRBJ2-5
abundance: NA
v_gene: TRBV9
CDR3aa: CASSERGGSGGETQYF
CDR3nt: TGTGCCAGCAGCGAGAGAGGGGGCAGCGGTGGAGAGACCCAGTACTTC

d_gene: TRBD1
j_gene: TRBJ1-5
abundance: NA
v_gene: TRBV7-2
CDR3aa: CASRGTGGNQPQHF
CDR3nt: TGTGCCAGCAGGGGTACAGGGGGCAATCAGCCCCAGCATTTT

d_gene: TRBD1
j_gene: TRBJ1-1
abundance: NA
v_gene: TRBV5-5
CDR3aa: CASSLTTGGTEAFF
CDR3nt: TGTGCCAGCAGCTTGACGACAGGGGGCACTGAAGCTTTCTTT

d_gene: TRBD2
j_gene: TRBJ2-4
abundance: few
v_gene: TRBV10-2
CDR3aa: CASGTSAIQYF
CDR3nt: TGCGCCAGCGGGACTAGTGCCATTCAGTACTTC

d_gene: TRBD1
j_gene: TRBJ1-4
abundance: NA
v_gene: TRBV19
CDR3aa: CASMHRGSEEKLFF
CDR3nt: TGTGCCAGTATGCACAGGGGAAGCGAAGAAAAACTGTTTTTT

d_gene: NA
j_gene: TRBJ2-3
abundance: NA
v_gene: TRBV7-8
CDR3aa: CASSSWLAQADTQYF
CDR3nt: TGTGCCAGCAGCTCGTGGTTAGCGCAAGCGGATACGCAGTATTTT

d_gene: NA
j_gene: TRBJ1-1
abundance: NA
v_gene: TRBV10-1
CDR3aa: CASSEALGTEAFF
CDR3nt: TGCGCCAGCAGTGAAGCACTAGGGACTGAAGCTTTCTTT

d_gene: NA
j_gene: TRBJ1-2
abundance: NA
v_gene: TRBV7-9
CDR3aa: CASSRSQGFGYGYTF
CDR3nt: TGTGCCAGCAGCCGGAGCCAGGGCTTCGGCTATGGCTACACCTTC

d_gene: NA
j_gene: TRBJ2-7
abundance: NA
v_gene: TRBV12-2
CDR3aa: CASRFRHGEGYEQYF
CDR3nt: TGTGCAAGTCGCTTTCGACATGGGGAGGGTTACGAGCAGTACTTC

d_gene: NA
j_gene: TRBJ1-4
abundance: NA
v_gene: TRBV4-1
CDR3aa: CASSQEMWAGRKLFF
CDR3nt: TGCGCCAGCAGCCAAGAAATGTGGGCAGGCAGGAAACTGTTTTTT

d_gene: NA
j_gene: TRBJ2-7
abundance: NA
v_gene: TRBV14
CDR3aa: CASSREQGHEQYF
CDR3nt: TGTGCCAGCAGCCGCGAACAGGGACACGAGCAGTACTTC

d_gene: NA
j_gene: TRBJ1-1
abundance: NA
v_gene: TRBV6-2/TRBV6-3
CDR3aa: CASSPTFQNTEAFF
CDR3nt: TGTGCCAGCAGTCCAACTTTCCAGAACACTGAAGCTTTCTTT

d_gene: TRBD2
j_gene: TRBJ2-2
abundance: many
v_gene: TRBV3-1/TRBV3-2
CDR3aa: CASSLGLDSTGELFF
CDR3nt: TGTGCCAGCAGCCTCGGACTAGACTCTACCGGGGAGCTGTTTTTT

d_gene: TRBD1
j_gene: TRBJ1-4
abundance: NA
v_gene: TRBV13
CDR3aa: CASSYHPGQGFQEKLFF
CDR3nt: TGTGCCAGCAGTTACCACCCGGGACAGGGTTTCCAAGAAAAACTGTTTTTT

d_gene: NA
j_gene: TRBJ1-1
abundance: NA
v_gene: TRBV18
CDR3aa: CASSPTVNVEAFF
CDR3nt: TGTGCCAGCTCACCAACGGTTAACGTTGAAGCTTTCTTT

d_gene: TRBD1
j_gene: TRBJ1-4
abundance: once
v_gene: TRBV5-1
CDR3aa: CASRQGALANEKLFF
CDR3nt: TGCGCCAGTCGGCAGGGGGCGTTAGCTAATGAAAAACTGTTTTTT

d_gene: TRBD1
j_gene: TRBJ2-2
abundance: NA
v_gene: TRBV5-4
CDR3aa: CASSLRDRGPTGELFF
CDR3nt: TGTGCCAGCAGCTTGAGGGACAGGGGGCCCACCGGGGAGCTGTTTTTT